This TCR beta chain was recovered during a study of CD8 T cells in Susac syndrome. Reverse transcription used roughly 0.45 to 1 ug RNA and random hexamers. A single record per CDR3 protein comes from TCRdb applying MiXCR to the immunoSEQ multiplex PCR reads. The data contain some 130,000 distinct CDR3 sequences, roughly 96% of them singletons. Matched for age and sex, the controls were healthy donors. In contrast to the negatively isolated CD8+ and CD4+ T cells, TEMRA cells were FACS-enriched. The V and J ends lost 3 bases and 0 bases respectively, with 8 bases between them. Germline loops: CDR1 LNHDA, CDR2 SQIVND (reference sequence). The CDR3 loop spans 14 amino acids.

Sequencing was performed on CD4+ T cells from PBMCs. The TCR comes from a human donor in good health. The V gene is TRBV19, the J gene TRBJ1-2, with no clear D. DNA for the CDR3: TGTGCCAGTAGTATGTCGACATCTAACTATGGCTACACCTTC. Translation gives CASSMSTSNYGYTF.